This is a list of T cell receptor beta chains from one sample in a study of T cell repertoires in cytomegalovirus infection. TCRdb independently ran MiXCR on the reads; one entry per CDR3 protein. The data show more than 150,000 distinct CDR3 sequences, around 22% seen once. The source material was PBMCs. The receptor source for this set is a human donor in good health (CMV status not recorded). Some clones in this sample may be carry-over from other donors' samples. Both conserved end residues are part of each CDR3. A D gene is named only where the DNA matches it firmly. Not every row has a clone size; where given, it reads once, few, many or a size class.

TRBV28,NA,12,NA,TRBJ2-7,TGTGCCAGCAGTTTAATTACCTACGAGCAGTACTTC,CASSLITYEQYF
TRBV12-3/TRBV12-4,NA,14,few,TRBJ2-5,TGTGCCAGCAGATCCGACAGGTTCCAAGAGACCCAGTACTTC,CASRSDRFQETQYF
TRBV5-1,NA,19,few,TRBJ2-1,TGCGCCAGCAGCTTCCTTGGGGGAAGGGGGGCCACCTCCTACAATGAGCAGTTCTTC,CASSFLGGRGATSYNEQFF
TRBV2,TRBD2,12,NA,TRBJ2-3,TGTGCCTTGGGGGGGTTCACAGATACGCAGTATTTT,CALGGFTDTQYF
TRBV15,NA,12,NA,TRBJ2-2,TGTGCCACCAGCAAGGATTTCGGGGAGCTGTTTTTT,CATSKDFGELFF
TRBV7-9,NA,14,NA,TRBJ2-5,TGTGCCAGCAGCTTACAGGCGTACCAAGAGACCCAGTACTTC,CASSLQAYQETQYF
TRBV3-1,NA,11,NA,TRBJ2-7,TGTGCCAGCAGCCAAGTCGGCGAGCAGTACTTC,CASSQVGEQYF
TRBV19,NA,11,NA,TRBJ2-7,TGTGCCAGTACCGACGGATACGAGCAGTACTTC,CASTDGYEQYF
TRBV2,TRBD2,17,few,TRBJ2-3,TGTGCCAGCAGTGAAGGTGGGACTAGCGGCCGCACAGATACGCAGTATTTT,CASSEGGTSGRTDTQYF
TRBV5-1,NA,14,NA,TRBJ1-2,TGCGCCAGCAACTTAAAGGCGGGGGTCTATGGCTACACCTTC,CASNLKAGVYGYTF
TRBV30,NA,17,NA,TRBJ1-2,TGTGCCTGGAGTGTACTAAGTTGGAGGGCCGCTAACTATGGCTACACCTTC,CAWSVLSWRAANYGYTF
TRBV12-3/TRBV12-4,TRBD1,15,NA,TRBJ2-1,TGTGCCAGCAACTCGCCGGACAGGGCCGGCAATGAGCAGTTCTTC,CASNSPDRAGNEQFF
TRBV28,TRBD1,15,few,TRBJ2-7,TGTGCCAGCAGTTTCCCGACAGGGCCCCGCTACGAGCAGTACTTC,CASSFPTGPRYEQYF
TRBV6-5,NA,15,NA,TRBJ1-6,TGTGCCAGCAGTTATTTGGGGGACGGGAATTCACCCCTCCACTTT,CASSYLGDGNSPLHF
TRBV6-5,TRBD2,16,many,TRBJ2-1,TGTGCCAGCAGGCCAGCGGGAGTAGGGTCCTACAATGAGCAGTTCTTC,CASRPAGVGSYNEQFF
TRBV5-6,NA,16,NA,TRBJ1-3,TGTGCCAGCAGCTTGGCCCCGGAAGGCTCTGGAAACACCATATATTTT,CASSLAPEGSGNTIYF
TRBV24-1,TRBD2,15,NA,TRBJ2-5,TGTGCCACCAGTGACCGGGACTATTCTAGGGAGACCCAGTACTTC,CATSDRDYSRETQYF
TRBV27,NA,14,NA,TRBJ2-7,TGTGCCAGCCGTTACGGGACACTGTCCTACGAGCAGTACTTC,CASRYGTLSYEQYF
TRBV3-1,NA,16,NA,TRBJ1-1,TGTGCCAGCAGCCTTTTTCGGACAGAAATGAACACTGAAGCTTTCTTT,CASSLFRTEMNTEAFF
TRBV6-1,NA,12,few,TRBJ1-1,TGTGCCAGCAGTGAAGCAGGGGATGAAGCTTTCTTT,CASSEAGDEAFF
TRBV10-2,TRBD2,16,few,TRBJ2-7,TGCGCCAGCACTCCTAGTAGCGGGGGACTCCCCTACGAGCAGTACTTC,CASTPSSGGLPYEQYF
TRBV28,NA,12,few,TRBJ1-1,TGTGCCAGCAGTTTAGGGGGCCCTGAAGCTTTCTTT,CASSLGGPEAFF
TRBV5-4,TRBD1,17,NA,TRBJ1-1,TGTGCCAGCAGCCTCGGGCATACAGGGGCTATAAACACTGAAGCTTTCTTT,CASSLGHTGAINTEAFF
TRBV7-2,NA,15,many,TRBJ2-1,TGTGCCAGCAGCCCCGACACCCTCTCCTACAATGAGCAGTTCTTC,CASSPDTLSYNEQFF
TRBV18,NA,15,NA,TRBJ2-1,TGTGCCAGCTCACCATCTGGGAGGACGGGCAATGAGCAGTTCTTC,CASSPSGRTGNEQFF
TRBV24-1,TRBD2,18,NA,TRBJ2-7,TGTGCCACCAGTGATGTCCCGTCGGGAGGGGGACCTTCCTACGAGCAGTACTTC,CATSDVPSGGGPSYEQYF
TRBV5-6,NA,14,NA,TRBJ2-7,TGTGCCAGCAGCTTCGGCGGGACCGCGGGGGAGCAGTACTTC,CASSFGGTAGEQYF
TRBV2,NA,16,NA,TRBJ1-5,TGTGCCAGCAGCAGGGAGAGTGGTAGAAGCAATCAGCCCCAGCATTTT,CASSRESGRSNQPQHF
TRBV28,NA,15,NA,TRBJ2-7,TGTGCCAGCAGTTTATGGGGAAGGGGTGGGTACGAGCAGTACTTC,CASSLWGRGGYEQYF
TRBV27,NA,14,NA,TRBJ2-3,TGTGCCAGCAGTTCGGGGTTTGTAGCAGATACGCAGTATTTT,CASSSGFVADTQYF
TRBV6-4,TRBD2,16,NA,TRBJ2-3,TGTGCCAGCAGTGCTCTAGCGGGGGGACTCACAGATACGCAGTATTTT,CASSALAGGLTDTQYF
TRBV19,TRBD2,16,NA,TRBJ2-3,TGTGCCAGTACCGCCATAGCGGGAGGATTCACAGATACGCAGTATTTT,CASTAIAGGFTDTQYF
TRBV4-3,NA,17,NA,TRBJ2-4,TGCGCCAGCAGCCTAGAGACCGATGCGGGAGCCAAAAACATTCAGTACTTC,CASSLETDAGAKNIQYF
TRBV24-1,NA,13,NA,TRBJ2-1,TGTGCCACCAGTGATGGGGCGGTCAATGAGCAGTTCTTC,CATSDGAVNEQFF
TRBV6-5,NA,16,few,TRBJ1-5,TGTGCCAGCAGTTACCCGACAGGCTGGGGTAATCAGCCCCAGCATTTT,CASSYPTGWGNQPQHF
TRBV28,NA,12,NA,TRBJ1-1,TGTGCCAGCAGTTACCTGAACACTGAAGCTTTCTTT,CASSYLNTEAFF
TRBV6-6,TRBD2,17,few,TRBJ2-3,TGTGCCAGCAGCCGTAGCGGGGGCCGTACGAGCACAGATACGCAGTATTTT,CASSRSGGRTSTDTQYF
TRBV5-1,TRBD1,15,NA,TRBJ1-2,TGCGCCAGCAGCTTGAGACAGGGGGCGATAGATGGCTACACCTTC,CASSLRQGAIDGYTF
TRBV24-1,TRBD2,16,once,TRBJ2-1,TGTGCCACCAGTGATTTTAGCGGGGCGACGGGAAATGAGCAGCTCTTC,CATSDFSGATGNEQLF
TRBV7-2,TRBD2,20,NA,TRBJ2-7,TGTGCCAGCAGCTTACCCCGGGATTTAGCGGGAGGGCCGAGCTCCTACGAGCAGTACTTC,CASSLPRDLAGGPSSYEQYF
TRBV20-1,TRBD2,15,NA,TRBJ2-7,TGCAGTGCGAGGACTAGCGGGACTCACCCCTACGAGCAGTACTTC,CSARTSGTHPYEQYF
TRBV29-1,NA,18,few,TRBJ1-1,TGCAGCGTTGTAGGGGTCAGAGGGATCTATGGCGGGGACACTGAAGCTTTCTTT,CSVVGVRGIYGGDTEAFF
TRBV28,NA,15,NA,TRBJ2-1,TGTGCCAGCAGTCTTAGGGGGAGCTCCTACAATGAGCAGTTCTTC,CASSLRGSSYNEQFF
TRBV6-1,NA,14,NA,TRBJ1-2,TGTGCCAGCATTTTTGAGTCCCTGGGGAATGGCTACACCTTC,CASIFESLGNGYTF
TRBV7-2,NA,14,many,TRBJ2-3,TGTGCCAGCAGCTTAGTGGGGCGCACAGATACGCAGTATTTT,CASSLVGRTDTQYF
TRBV12-3/TRBV12-4,TRBD1,15,many,TRBJ2-2,TGTGCCAGCAGTCGAAAGGACAGGGGAACCGGGGAGCTGTTTTTT,CASSRKDRGTGELFF
TRBV18,TRBD1,15,NA,TRBJ1-1,TGTGCCAGCTCACCCGACCAGGCCGGGACAGGCGAAGCTTTCTTT,CASSPDQAGTGEAFF
TRBV20-1,NA,12,NA,TRBJ2-2,TGCAGTGCTAACAGGGACACCGGGGAGCTGTTTTTT,CSANRDTGELFF
TRBV5-4,NA,13,once,TRBJ2-5,TGTGCCAGCACACTTAGCGGAAGTGAGACCCAGTACTTC,CASTLSGSETQYF
TRBV18,TRBD1,17,few,TRBJ1-4,TGTGCCAGCTCACCTAACCCAGGGGGCTCAAGGAATGAAAAACTGTTTTTT,CASSPNPGGSRNEKLFF
TRBV2,TRBD1,13,NA,TRBJ2-5,TGTGCCAGCACCCGGACAGGCCAAGAGACCCAGTACTTC,CASTRTGQETQYF
TRBV2,NA,13,NA,TRBJ1-2,TGTGCCAGCAGTGAAGGGGAAGACTATGGCTACACCTTC,CASSEGEDYGYTF
TRBV28,NA,13,NA,TRBJ2-1,TGTGCCAGCAGTTTAAGGTCCTACAATGAGCAGTTCTTC,CASSLRSYNEQFF
TRBV6-5,TRBD1,16,few,TRBJ2-1,TGTGCCAGCAGTGGCCCGGGACAGGGGGGTCTGGCTGAGCAGTTCTTC,CASSGPGQGGLAEQFF
TRBV28,TRBD2,14,NA,TRBJ2-3,TGTGCCAGCAGTTCGGGAGGGTCTCAGGATACGCAGTATTTT,CASSSGGSQDTQYF